This record concerns one T cell receptor gamma chain sequence. Its antigen remains unknown. The sample has other DNA sequences that encode this CDR3 too. Sequences come from RNA converted to cDNA by reverse transcription. The CDR3 regions were amplified by multiplex PCR from V-gene primers to a constant-region primer. TCRdb re-identified clones in the multiplex PCR reads via CATT. The sample holds about 36,000 gamma-chain clones, just over 20% seen once. Germline V lookup: CDR1 GITISATS, CDR2 ISYDGTV (reference sequence). With V trimmed by 0 bases and J by 10 bases, 6 bases remained unmatched. The CDR3 extends over 12 amino acids. The sample belongs to a study of Vδ1+ human thymocytes. Findings of the study overall: Thymic TRG and TRD repertoires appeared highly polyclonal. About 20% of thymic delta-chain sequences were Vdelta2, with few Vdelta3, unlike blood Vdelta1+ controls. Bulk data may be misread because of unexpected Vdelta2 sequences.

The gene calls are TRGV9 and TRGJ1 or TRGJ2. Sequenced material: Vdelta1+ gamma-delta thymocytes from the thymus. Sample subset: FACS-sorted CD3+ TCRalphabeta- TCRVdelta1+ TCRVdelta2- thymocytes. This TCR came from a girl less than two years old who had congenital heart surgery. The DNA for the CDR3 is TGTGCCTTGTGGGAGGTGCAGCGAAAGAAACTCTTT. Residues: CALWEVQRKKLF.